This record looks at one TCR beta chain sequence and its context. This clonotype showed up many times. There is no known antigen for this receptor. No base-level quality is on record; no much larger clone is a single base apart. Libraries of naive CD8 T cells were generated from roughly 20,000 to 1,000,000 sorted cells, with 10%, 30% or 50% of the purified RNA used. On a BD FACSAria II, naive CD8 T cells were FACS-sorted as CD8+CD4-CCR7+CD45RA+ and collected into RLT Plus buffer. Detection sensitivity was tested by spiking Jurkat RNA equal to 9 to 10 TCR copies' worth into samples containing roughly 17,000-1,100,000 naive CD8 T cells. Enrichment of CD8 T cells was done with RosetteSep CD8+ T Cell Enrichment Cocktail plus Ficoll-Paque, and ACK red cell lysis came afterward. The library was prepared using PCR. The instrument was a NextSeq 500. Bulk TCR libraries were generated as previously described, with the TCR primers listed in Table S5 used. The Qiagen AllPrep DNA/RNA kit was used to purify total RNA. Before analysis, reads from multiple sequencing runs of one library were combined. As for the authors' bioinformatics: Reads were retained only if an exact TCR constant sequence was present, and the retained reads were trimmed to 150 nt and grouped according to their 12-nt molecular barcodes. Reads in each barcode group were sub-clustered using a 15% Levenshtein threshold, and a quality-weighted consensus sequence was built for each RNA molecule. Non-functional sequences were discarded, and so were lower-count sequences lying one edit away from another sequence. Barcode sub-clusters with fewer than 20% of the maximum read count were removed, based on fitting two negative binomial distributions. Through fastp at Q25 and MiXCR, TCRdb rebuilt clones from the public reads, retaining in-frame beta chains. One record per CDR3 amino acid sequence lists the most common genes and DNA. The V and J calls here are based on TCRdb, not the publication. Here the sample has about 86,000 distinct CDR3 sequences; approximately 25% occur a single time. The ten largest clones add up to about 0.73% of the sample.

The data were obtained in a study of molecular identifiers for immune sequencing clone quantification (dated by TCRdb to between 2017 and 2018). Regarding the study in general: For a replicate experiment, the RNA from either around 20,000 or 100,000 naive CD8 T cells was divided into five aliquots, and four of those aliquots went on to sequencing. This methods study used CD8 T cells to benchmark TCR RNA copy counting and molecular-identifier clustering-based TCR repertoire sequencing (MIDCIRS). What the research found in general, with its limitations: Identical TCR molecules sharing a barcode could cause highly expanded clone sizes to be underestimated. In CMV-specific effector cells, clones with more than 20 RNA copies accounted for over 97% of molecules, whereas in naive cells such clones accounted for under 1%. Without barcode sub-clustering, chimeric consensus sequences inflated TCR diversity; chimeras reached as high as 47%. The naive libraries included spiked-in Jurkat TCR RNA (more than nine copies' worth), and this Jurkat TCR RNA is not part of the donor repertoire. Spiked-in Jurkat TCR RNA equal to a single cell's worth was reported to be detectable even within 1,100,000 naive CD8 T cells. Roughly 3 recovered TCR RNA copies per cell were obtained by modeling, versus about 9 by digital PCR, implying a capture efficiency of about 30%.

V is cut by 8 bases and J by 1 base, and the space between the germline ends is 15 bases. The germline V gene gives CDR1 as MGHRA and CDR2 as YSYEKL. Inclusive of the bounding cysteine and phenylalanine, the CDR3 is 16 residues long. Only CDR3 DNA remains: 48 bases, in frame from the first base. The receptor was isolated from a human donor in good health. Some libraries in this study had Jurkat cell RNA spiked in. The sample consisted of naive CD8+ T cells from blood, with Jurkat cell RNA spiked in. What this sample's cell subset or site label stands for: FACS-sorted CD8+CD4-CCR7+CD45RA+ naive T cells. This receptor chain uses TRBV4-1 and TRBJ2-6, with TRBD1 perhaps the D gene, on 5 matching bases. The CDR3: CASGLSQESGANVLTF. In nucleotides, the sequence is TGCGCCAGCGGCCTGTCACAGGAATCTGGGGCCAACGTCCTGACTTTC.